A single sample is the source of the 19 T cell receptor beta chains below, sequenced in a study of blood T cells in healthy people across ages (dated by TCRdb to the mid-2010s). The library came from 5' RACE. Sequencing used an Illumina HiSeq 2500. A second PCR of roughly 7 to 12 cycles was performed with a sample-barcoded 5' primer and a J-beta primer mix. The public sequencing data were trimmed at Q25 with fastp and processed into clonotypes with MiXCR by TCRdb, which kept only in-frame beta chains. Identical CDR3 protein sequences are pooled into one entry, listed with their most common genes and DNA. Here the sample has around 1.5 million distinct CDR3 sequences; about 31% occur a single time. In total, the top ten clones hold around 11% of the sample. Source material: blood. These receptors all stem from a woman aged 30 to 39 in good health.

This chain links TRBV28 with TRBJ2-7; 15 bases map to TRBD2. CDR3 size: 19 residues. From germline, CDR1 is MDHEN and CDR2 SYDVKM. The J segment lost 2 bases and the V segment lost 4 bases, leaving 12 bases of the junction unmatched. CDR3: CASSSPGLAGGPPTYEQYF. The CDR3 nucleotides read TGTGCCAGCAGTTCACCCGGACTAGCGGGGGGGCCTCCTACCTACGAGCAGTACTTC.

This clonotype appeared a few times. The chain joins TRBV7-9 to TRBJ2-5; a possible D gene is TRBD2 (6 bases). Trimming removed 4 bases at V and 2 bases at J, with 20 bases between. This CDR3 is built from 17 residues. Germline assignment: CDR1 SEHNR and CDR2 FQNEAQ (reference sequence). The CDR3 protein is CASSSGSEGEQQETQYF. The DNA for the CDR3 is TGTGCCAGCAGCTCCGGGTCGGAGGGAGAACAGCAAGAGACCCAGTACTTC. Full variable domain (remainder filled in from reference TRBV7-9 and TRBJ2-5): DTGVSQNPRHKITKRGQNVTFRCDPISEHNRLYWYRQTLGQGPEFLTYFQNEAQLEKSRLLSDRFSAERPKGSFSTLEIQRTEQGDSAMYLCASSSGSEGEQQETQYFGPGTRLLVL.

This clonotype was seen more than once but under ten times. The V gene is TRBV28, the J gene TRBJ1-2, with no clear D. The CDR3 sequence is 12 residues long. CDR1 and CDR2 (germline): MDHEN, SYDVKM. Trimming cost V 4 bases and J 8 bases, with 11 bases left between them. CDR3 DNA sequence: TGTGCCAGCAGTTATACCCTTGTAGGCTACACCTTC. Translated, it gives CASSYTLVGYTF.

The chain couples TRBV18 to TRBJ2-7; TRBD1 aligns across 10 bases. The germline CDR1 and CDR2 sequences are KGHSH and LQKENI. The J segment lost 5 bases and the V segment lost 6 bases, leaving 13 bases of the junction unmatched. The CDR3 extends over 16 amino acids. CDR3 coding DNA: TGTGCCAGCTCCCATACTCGGACAGGGGGGCTGGACGAGCAGTACTTC. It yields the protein CASSHTRTGGLDEQYF. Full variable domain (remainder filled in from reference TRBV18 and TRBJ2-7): NAGVMQNPRHLVRRRGQEARLRCSPMKGHSHVYWYRQLPEEGLKFMVYLQKENIIDESGMPKERFSAEFPKEGPSILRIQQVVRGDSAAYFCASSHTRTGGLDEQYFGPGTRLTVT.

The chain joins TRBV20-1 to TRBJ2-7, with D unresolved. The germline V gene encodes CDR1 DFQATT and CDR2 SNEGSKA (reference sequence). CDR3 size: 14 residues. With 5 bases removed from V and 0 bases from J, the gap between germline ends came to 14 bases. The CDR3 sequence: CSALLVKSSYEQYF. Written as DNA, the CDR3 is TGCAGTGCTCTTCTGGTCAAGAGCTCCTACGAGCAGTACTTC.

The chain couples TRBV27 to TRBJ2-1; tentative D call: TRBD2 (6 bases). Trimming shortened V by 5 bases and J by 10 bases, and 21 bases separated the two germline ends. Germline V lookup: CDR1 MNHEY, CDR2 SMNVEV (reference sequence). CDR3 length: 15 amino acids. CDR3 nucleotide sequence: TGTGCCAGCAGTATGGGACTCCACAATCCAAAGGAGCAGTTCTTC. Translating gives CASSMGLHNPKEQFF.

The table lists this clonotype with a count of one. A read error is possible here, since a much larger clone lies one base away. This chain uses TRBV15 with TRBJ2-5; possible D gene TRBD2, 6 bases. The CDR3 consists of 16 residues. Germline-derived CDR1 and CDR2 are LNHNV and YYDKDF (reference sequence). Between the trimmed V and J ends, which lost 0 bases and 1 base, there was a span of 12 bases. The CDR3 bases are TGTGCCACCAGCAGAGATCGAGCGGGCGGCCAAGAGACCCAGTACTTC. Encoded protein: CATSRDRAGGQETQYF.

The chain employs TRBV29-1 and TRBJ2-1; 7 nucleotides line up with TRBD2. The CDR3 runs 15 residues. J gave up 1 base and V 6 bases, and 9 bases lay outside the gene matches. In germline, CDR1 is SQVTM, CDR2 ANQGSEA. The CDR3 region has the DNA TGCAGCGTCGAGCAAGCGGGAACGTCCTACAATGAGCAGTTCTTC. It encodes CSVEQAGTSYNEQFF.

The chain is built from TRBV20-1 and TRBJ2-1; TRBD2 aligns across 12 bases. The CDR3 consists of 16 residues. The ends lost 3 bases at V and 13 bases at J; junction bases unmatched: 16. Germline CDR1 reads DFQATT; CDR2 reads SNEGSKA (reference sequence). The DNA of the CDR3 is TGCAGTGCTAGTGCGGCTAGCGGGAGGGGCTTCCTTAGCCAGTTCTTC. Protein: CSASAASGRGFLSQFF.

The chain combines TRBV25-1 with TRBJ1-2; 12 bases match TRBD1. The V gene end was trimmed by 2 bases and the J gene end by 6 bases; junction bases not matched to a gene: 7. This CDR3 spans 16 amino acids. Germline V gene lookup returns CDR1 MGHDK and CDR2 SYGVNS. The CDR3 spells CASSEPTGTGGDGYTF. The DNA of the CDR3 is TGTGCCAGCAGTGAACCCACCGGGACAGGGGGCGATGGCTACACCTTC.

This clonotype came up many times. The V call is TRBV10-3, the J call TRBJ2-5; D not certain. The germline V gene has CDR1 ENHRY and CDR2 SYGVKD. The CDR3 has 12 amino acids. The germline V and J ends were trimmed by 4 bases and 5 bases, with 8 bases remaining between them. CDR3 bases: TGTGCCATCAGTGGCCTAGGGGAGACCCAGTACTTC. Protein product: CAISGLGETQYF.

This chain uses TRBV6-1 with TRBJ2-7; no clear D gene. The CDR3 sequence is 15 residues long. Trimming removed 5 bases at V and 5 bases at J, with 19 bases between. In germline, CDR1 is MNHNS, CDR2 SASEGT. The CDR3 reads CASSLLRAAGHEQYF. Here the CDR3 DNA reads TGTGCCAGCAGTCTCCTCCGGGCCGCCGGCCACGAGCAGTACTTC.

DNA for the CDR3: TGCAGTGCTAGCGCGGTTCTCAGGGCGAAGGGGACTGAAGCTTTCTTT. Protein: CSASAVLRAKGTEAFF. The rearrangement uses TRBV20-1 and TRBJ1-1; weak D call: TRBD1 (5 bases). V was shortened by 3 bases and J by 5 bases, with 22 bases between the two germline ends. From germline, CDR1 is DFQATT and CDR2 SNEGSKA (reference sequence). CDR3 size: 16 residues.

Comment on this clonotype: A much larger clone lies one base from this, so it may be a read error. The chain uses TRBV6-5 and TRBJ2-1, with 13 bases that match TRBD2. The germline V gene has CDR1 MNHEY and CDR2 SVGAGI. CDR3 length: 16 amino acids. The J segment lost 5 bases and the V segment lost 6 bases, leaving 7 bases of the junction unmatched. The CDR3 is CASRPPGTSGDNEQFF. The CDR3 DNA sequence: TGTGCCAGCAGGCCGCCTGGGACTAGCGGGGACAATGAGCAGTTCTTC.

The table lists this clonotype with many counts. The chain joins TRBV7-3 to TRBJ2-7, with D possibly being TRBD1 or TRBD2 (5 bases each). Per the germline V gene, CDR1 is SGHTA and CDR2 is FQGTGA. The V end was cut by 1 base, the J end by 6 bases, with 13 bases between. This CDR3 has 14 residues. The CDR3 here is CASSLKGPGSEQYF. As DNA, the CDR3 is TGTGCCAGCAGCTTAAAGGGGCCGGGGAGCGAGCAGTACTTC.

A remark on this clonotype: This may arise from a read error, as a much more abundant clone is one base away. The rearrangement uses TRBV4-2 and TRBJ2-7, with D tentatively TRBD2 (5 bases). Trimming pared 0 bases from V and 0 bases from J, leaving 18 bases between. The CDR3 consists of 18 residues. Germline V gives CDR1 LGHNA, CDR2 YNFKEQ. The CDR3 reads CASSQDWGAEHSSYEQYF. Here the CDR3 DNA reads TGTGCCAGCAGCCAAGATTGGGGAGCGGAGCATTCCTCCTACGAGCAGTACTTC.

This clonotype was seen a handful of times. CDR3 protein: CASSQVVSNTGELFF. As DNA, the CDR3 is TGTGCCAGCAGCCAAGTCGTCAGTAACACCGGGGAGCTGTTTTTT. This rearrangement joins TRBV4-2 to TRBJ2-2; D remains unclear. CDR3 length equals 15 residues. With 1 base removed from V and 2 bases from J, the gap between germline ends came to 8 bases. CDR1 and CDR2 (germline): LGHNA, YNFKEQ.

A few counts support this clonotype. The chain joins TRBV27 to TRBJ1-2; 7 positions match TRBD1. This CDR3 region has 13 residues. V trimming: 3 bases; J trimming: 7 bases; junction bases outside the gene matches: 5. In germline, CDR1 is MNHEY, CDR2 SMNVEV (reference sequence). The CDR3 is CASSLITGVGYTF. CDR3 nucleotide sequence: TGTGCCAGCAGTTTGATTACAGGGGTTGGCTACACCTTC.

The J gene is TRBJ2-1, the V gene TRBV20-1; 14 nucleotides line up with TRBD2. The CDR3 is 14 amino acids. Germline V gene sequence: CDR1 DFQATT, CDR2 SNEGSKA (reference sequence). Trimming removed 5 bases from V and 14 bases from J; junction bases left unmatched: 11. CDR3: CSAAGTSGGFPEFF. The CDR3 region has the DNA TGCAGTGCTGCCGGGACTAGCGGGGGCTTTCCCGAGTTCTTC.